This TCR beta chain was identified during a study of graft-versus-host responses after intestinal transplantation. Study as a whole: Multivisceral, liver-intestinal, or isolated intestinal transplants were performed in recipients. Following induction with anti-thymocyte globulin, all recipients were given tacrolimus and steroids for about three years. Study-level results: Early after transplant, HvG declines were associated with peak levels of circulating GvH clones.

This clone showed up just once. The antigen remains unidentified. In germline, CDR1 is SGHVS, CDR2 FQNEAQ. V was pared by 2 bases and J by 7 bases, with 18 bases between. The CDR3 consists of 17 residues. Sequencing was performed with immunoSEQ multiplex PCR; in TCRdb, only in-frame clones are kept and a portion is missing. The repertoire holds over 70,000 clones, 94% seen once, with about 0.56% in the top ten. This clonotype was sampled from a human donor who received an intestinal transplant. This chain joins TRBV7-8 and TRBJ1-6; D is undetermined. Sequences were derived from unstimulated CD8+ T cells sorted from spleen or lymph node cells, sampled before intestinal transplant. CDR3 sequence: CASSLTAAPNANSPLHF. The CDR3 region has the DNA TGTGCCAGCAGCTTAACAGCAGCCCCTAACGCAAATTCACCCCTCCACTTT.